What follows are 21 T cell receptor beta chains derived from one specimen sequenced in a study of blood T cell repertoires in COVID-19 (dated by TCRdb to the early 2020s). Library generation was performed with the immunoSEQ multiplex PCR assay. TCRdb retrieved this table from immuneACCESS and kept in-frame rearrangements only. Not all clones are present; in checked studies, unresolved V genes account for under half, and no reason is known for the remainder. The sample table contains about 160,000 clones; only one count was recorded for 70% to 85% of them. Jointly, the top ten make up 6.5% to 8.5% of the sample. Sample: peripheral blood. The receptors stem from a woman between 40 and 50 years old with COVID-19, enrolled during active disease.

The chain is built from TRBV7-8 and TRBJ1-4, with D perhaps TRBD1 (6 bases). Trimming removed 1 base at V and 4 bases at J, with 16 bases between. The CDR3 sequence is 17 residues long. Germline V lookup: CDR1 SGHVS, CDR2 FQNEAQ. This chain's CDR3 is CASSLVGRTAGNEKLFF. Written as DNA, the CDR3 is TGTGCCAGCAGCTTAGTTGGAAGGACAGCCGGTAATGAAAAACTGTTTTTT.

This clone showed up just once. The V call is TRBV7-9, the J call TRBJ2-3, with 11 positions matching TRBD1. CDR3 length: 17 amino acids. Germline V gene data show CDR1 as SEHNR and CDR2 as FQNEAQ (reference sequence). J was trimmed by 0 bases and V by 5 bases; bases with no gene match: 7. The CDR3 sequence: CASSLGQGGFSTDTQYF. In nucleotides, the CDR3 is TGTGCCAGCAGCCTGGGACAGGGGGGATTCAGCACAGATACGCAGTATTTT.

The CDR3 DNA follows: TGTGCCAGCAAGGCCTCCCGGGGGTCGGATACGCAGTATTTT. It specifies CASKASRGSDTQYF. V usage is TRBV2 and J usage is TRBJ2-3; tentative D call: TRBD2 (6 bases). The CDR3 sequence is 14 residues long. Per the germline V gene, CDR1 is SNHLY and CDR2 is FYNNEI. V was pared by 7 bases and J by 6 bases, with 17 bases between. The whole variable domain, remainder taken from reference TRBV2 and TRBJ2-3, is EPEVTQTPSHQVTQMGQEVILRCVPISNHLYFYWYRQILGQKVEFLVSFYNNEISEKSEIFDDQFSVERPDGSNFTLKIRSTKLEDSAMYFCASKASRGSDTQYFGPGTRLTVL.

In the case of this clone: This same CDR3 is encoded by further DNA sequences in the sample. The chain uses TRBV11-2 and TRBJ2-7; D might be TRBD1 (6 bases). Germline CDR1 is SGHAT and CDR2 is FQNNGV. The CDR3 consists of 12 residues. Trimming shortened V by 5 bases and J by 3 bases, and 8 bases separated the two germline ends. The CDR3 coding sequence is TGTGCCAGCAGCCTACAGGGCTACGAGCAGTACTTC. The encoded protein is CASSLQGYEQYF.

This chain joins TRBV7-6 and TRBJ2-1; 10 bases fit TRBD2. The V gene's germline CDR1 is SGHVS and CDR2 FNYEAQ. The CDR3 is 19 amino acids. V lost 2 bases and J lost 4; bases outside the gene matches: 14. Here the CDR3 reads CASSLRGRGLSGGYNEQFF. The CDR3 nucleotides read TGTGCCAGCAGCTTAAGGGGCAGGGGCCTTAGCGGGGGGTACAATGAGCAGTTCTTC.

This chain uses TRBV9 with TRBJ2-3; D gene uncertain. Trimming stripped 0 bases from V and 1 base from J, with 9 bases between. The CDR3 contains 15 residues. Looked up from germline, CDR1 is SGDLS and CDR2 is YYNGEE. The CDR3 loop reads CASSVDGAGTDTQYF. CDR3 bases: TGTGCCAGCAGCGTAGACGGAGCTGGCACAGATACGCAGTATTTT.

The rearrangement links TRBV19 to TRBJ2-1; 9 nucleotides match TRBD1. CDR1 and CDR2 from the germline V gene are LNHDA and SQIVND (reference sequence). V lost 5 bases, J lost 6 bases, and 5 bases stayed unmatched. The CDR3 covers 14 residues. CDR3 in DNA: TGTGCCAGTAGTCCACGGACAGGGGTCAATGAGCAGTTCTTC. This sequence encodes CASSPRTGVNEQFF. Combining the CDR3 with reference TRBV19 and TRBJ2-1 gives the whole variable domain DGGITQSPKYLFRKEGQNVTLSCEQNLNHDAMYWYRQDPGQGLRLIYYSQIVNDFQKGDIAEGYSVSREKKESFPLTVTSAQKNPTAFYLCASSPRTGVNEQFFGPGTRLTVL.

The CDR3: CASSHGGRTSYNEQFF. DNA of the CDR3: TGTGCCAGCAGCCATGGCGGCCGTACCTCCTACAATGAGCAGTTCTTC. The V gene is TRBV11-1, the J gene TRBJ2-1; no clear D. Per germline, CDR1 SGHAT and CDR2 FQDESV (reference sequence). The CDR3 is made up of 16 amino acids. Trimming removed 5 bases from V and 0 bases from J, with 14 bases in between.

The rearrangement uses TRBV11-2 and TRBJ1-5, with TRBD1 matching 9 bases. Losses at the gene ends were 3 bases for V and 5 bases for J; bases not matched to a gene: 2. CDR3 length equals 14 residues. The germline CDR1 and CDR2 sequences are SGHAT and FQNNGV. CDR3 region: CASSFGTGYQPQHF. The DNA for the CDR3 is TGTGCCAGCAGCTTCGGGACAGGGTATCAGCCCCAGCATTTT.

The gene calls are TRBV5-1 and TRBJ2-6; 7 positions match TRBD1. J was trimmed by 5 bases and V by 2 bases; bases with no gene match: 4. The germline V gene has CDR1 SGHRS and CDR2 YFSETQ. The CDR3 loop spans 15 amino acids. CDR3 region: CASSLDRARANVLTF. The CDR3 coding sequence is TGCGCCAGCAGCTTAGACAGGGCTAGGGCCAACGTCCTGACTTTC.

The genes are TRBV7-2 and TRBJ2-5; possibly TRBD2 for D (5 bases). From germline, CDR1 is SGHTA and CDR2 FQGNSA. This CDR3 spans 12 amino acids. Trimming shortened V by 4 bases and J by 4 bases, and 7 bases separated the two germline ends. CDR3 sequence: CASSYRGETQYF. The CDR3, as DNA: TGTGCCAGCAGCTACCGGGGAGAGACCCAGTACTTC.

V usage is TRBV27 and J usage is TRBJ1-5, with 8 bases matching TRBD1. The CDR3 is made up of 16 amino acids. In germline, CDR1 is MNHEY, CDR2 SMNVEV (reference sequence). V dropped 5 bases and J dropped 7; count of bases not matched to a gene: 13. CDR3 in amino acids: CASSPSTGESWQPQHF. For the CDR3, the DNA is TGTGCCAGCAGTCCTTCGACAGGGGAGTCTTGGCAGCCCCAGCATTTT.

This clone was detected once. V is TRBV7-9 and J is TRBJ1-2; unclear D gene. V lost 0 bases, J lost 8 bases, and 10 bases lay in between. Germline lookup yields CDR1 SEHNR and CDR2 FQNEAQ (reference sequence). The CDR3 sequence is 13 residues long. CDR3 bases: TGTGCCAGCAGCTTAGCCGGGAGAGTAGGCTACACCTTC. Translated: CASSLAGRVGYTF.

The chain joins TRBV19 to TRBJ2-1; D perhaps matches TRBD1 (5 bases). This CDR3 contains 16 residues. Germline loops: CDR1 LNHDA, CDR2 SQIVND (reference sequence). V was trimmed by 6 bases and J by 9 bases, leaving 24 bases between them. The CDR3, as DNA: TGTGCCAGTAGGTTGAAAGGTCCAGGGTCGGCGTCTGAGCAGTTCTTC. Encoded protein: CASRLKGPGSASEQFF.

This chain connects TRBV3-1 (or the pseudogene TRBV3-2) to TRBJ2-7; 9 nucleotides align to TRBD2. V dropped 4 bases and J dropped 7; count of bases not matched to a gene: 5. The CDR3 is 13 amino acids. CDR1 and CDR2 from the germline V gene are LGHDT and YNNKEL (reference sequence). The CDR3 nucleotides are TGTGCCAGCAGCCGTAGCGGGAGTCGGGAGCAGTACTTC. Its protein is CASSRSGSREQYF.

This chain links TRBV24-1 with TRBJ2-1, with TRBD2 matching 7 bases. The germline V gene encodes CDR1 KGHDR and CDR2 SFDVKD. The CDR3 is 16 amino acids. V was pared by 5 bases and J by 5 bases, with 11 bases of the junction left unmatched. The CDR3 reads CATSGASGSSNNEQFF. CDR3 nucleotides: TGTGCCACCAGTGGGGCTAGCGGTAGCTCAAACAATGAGCAGTTCTTC.

This chain links TRBV28 with TRBJ1-1; possible D gene TRBD1, 6 bases. This CDR3 region has 17 residues. CDR1 MDHEN and CDR2 SYDVKM come from the germline V gene. Trimming left V 1 base short and J 1 base short, with 16 bases between. The CDR3 reads CASSLSGRGLENTEAFF. In DNA form, the CDR3 reads TGTGCCAGCAGTTTATCGGGCAGGGGTTTGGAGAACACTGAAGCTTTCTTT.

Here the CDR3 reads CATAPGTGGEAFF. The CDR3 region has the DNA TGCGCCACCGCCCCCGGGACAGGGGGCGAAGCTTTCTTT. The rearrangement uses TRBV5-1 and TRBJ1-1, with 12 bases fitting TRBD1. Looked up from germline, CDR1 is SGHRS and CDR2 is YFSETQ. After removal of 9 bases from V and 8 bases from J, the junction contained 8 bases not matched to a gene. The CDR3 spans 13 residues. The variable domain in full, with the rest retrieved from reference TRBV5-1 and TRBJ1-1, is KAGVTQTPRYLIKTRGQQVTLSCSPISGHRSVSWYQQTPGQGLQFLFEYFSETQRNKGNFPGRFSGRQFSNSRSEMNVSTLELGDSALYLCATAPGTGGEAFFGQGTRLTVV.

This clone appeared once. The chain recombines TRBV5-1 with TRBJ2-4; 9 nucleotides match TRBD1. The length of the CDR3 is 13 residues. V lost 4 bases, J lost 16 bases, and 12 bases stayed unmatched. Per the germline V gene, CDR1 is SGHRS and CDR2 is YFSETQ. CDR3 sequence reads: CASSRGPGQGPYF. The CDR3 nucleotides read TGCGCCAGCAGCCGTGGACCGGGACAGGGTCCTTACTTC.

The chain carries TRBV27 and TRBJ1-2, with 7 positions matching TRBD1. CDR1 and CDR2 (germline): MNHEY, SMNVEV (reference sequence). J lost 4 bases, V lost 5 bases, and 7 bases had no gene match. The CDR3 is 14 amino acids. CDR3 sequence reads: CASSPTGQIYGYTF. The CDR3 DNA is TGTGCCAGCAGTCCCACGGGACAGATCTATGGCTACACCTTC.

The chain couples TRBV5-8 to TRBJ2-6, with TRBD2 matching 8 bases. V was pared by 5 bases and J by 1 base, with 11 bases of the junction left unmatched. This CDR3 region has 18 residues. Germline CDR1 reads SGHTS; CDR2 reads YDEGEE. The CDR3 DNA follows: TGTGCCAGCAGGCGGGGGGAATCTACATTTTCTGGGGCCAACGTCCTGACTTTC. Its translation is CASRRGESTFSGANVLTF. Together with reference TRBV5-8 and TRBJ2-6, the CDR3 gives the full variable domain: EAGVTQSPTHLIKTRGQQATLRCSPISGHTSVYWYQQALGLGLQFLLWYDEGEERNRGNFPPRFSGRQFPNYSSELNVNALELEDSALYLCASRRGESTFSGANVLTFGAGSRLTVL.